The 6 T cell receptor beta chains in this list originate from one sample, sequenced in a study of cytomegalovirus exposure and HLA in healthy donors. Amplification used 60 Vbeta primers and 13 Jbeta primers. The table came from immunoSEQ multiplex PCR; TCRdb's copy has only in-frame clones and leaves some out. The sample includes under 140,000 clones, about four fifths of them seen just once. Sequencing input: PBMCs. These receptors were obtained from a woman aged 60 to 75 in good health and CMV-seropositive.

The chain has TRBV5-1 and TRBJ2-3, with 9 bases lining up with TRBD1. Germline V gene lookup returns CDR1 SGHRS and CDR2 YFSETQ. V lost 3 bases, J lost 6 bases, and 5 bases stayed unmatched. This CDR3 region has 14 residues. The CDR3 loop is CASSSDRGGDTQYF. The CDR3 DNA reads as TGCGCCAGCAGCTCGGACAGGGGTGGGGATACGCAGTATTTT.

The chain is built from TRBV4-2 and TRBJ1-4; D unclear. This CDR3 has 15 amino acids. Trimming pared 1 base from V and 2 bases from J, leaving 8 bases between. The germline V gene has CDR1 LGHNA and CDR2 YNFKEQ. The CDR3 sequence: CASSQGHFTNEKLFF. CDR3 nucleotide sequence: TGTGCCAGCAGCCAAGGTCATTTCACTAATGAAAAACTGTTTTTT.

This chain uses TRBV9 with TRBJ2-7, with TRBD2 matching over 10 bases. The V gene's germline CDR1 is SGDLS and CDR2 YYNGEE. The CDR3 sequence is 15 residues long. V was clipped by 4 bases and J by 5 bases; unmatched bases: 9. This CDR3 is CASSPSGSGVDEQYF. In DNA, the CDR3 is TGTGCCAGCAGCCCTAGCGGGAGCGGGGTGGACGAGCAGTACTTC.

This chain joins TRBV16 and TRBJ2-7, with 8 bases identical to TRBD2. Germline CDR1 is KGHSY and CDR2 is FQNENV. V shed 4 bases, J shed 4 bases, and the junction held 6 bases outside the gene matches. The CDR3 loop spans 14 amino acids. The CDR3 region has the DNA TGTGCCAGCAGCCTAAGCGGGAGTGGGTACGAGCAGTACTTC. Amino acid sequence: CASSLSGSGYEQYF. Complete variable domain (other parts from reference TRBV16 and TRBJ2-7): GEEVAQTPKHLVRGEGQKAKLYCAPIKGHSYVFWYQQVLKNEFKFLISFQNENVFDETGMPKERFSAKCLPNSPCSLEIQATKLEDSAVYFCASSLSGSGYEQYFGPGTRLTVT.

The chain carries TRBV7-9 and TRBJ1-4, with a weak D call TRBD1 (6 bases). CDR3 length: 15 residues. V lost 2 bases, J lost 5 bases, and 12 bases lay in between. Germline values: CDR1 SEHNR, CDR2 FQNEAQ (reference sequence). For the CDR3, the DNA is TGTGCCAGCAGCTTAACGGGCAGGGGCAATGAAAAACTGTTTTTT. It encodes CASSLTGRGNEKLFF.

V and J are TRBV12-1 and TRBJ1-2; whether TRBD1, the table's D call, matches the DNA was not checked. TRBV12-1 is deemed a pseudogene. The CDR3 is 17 amino acids. CDR3: CASSFSPPDRPNYGYTF. CDR3 coding DNA: TGTGCCAGCAGCTTTTCGCCCCCGGACAGGCCCAACTATGGCTACACCTTC.